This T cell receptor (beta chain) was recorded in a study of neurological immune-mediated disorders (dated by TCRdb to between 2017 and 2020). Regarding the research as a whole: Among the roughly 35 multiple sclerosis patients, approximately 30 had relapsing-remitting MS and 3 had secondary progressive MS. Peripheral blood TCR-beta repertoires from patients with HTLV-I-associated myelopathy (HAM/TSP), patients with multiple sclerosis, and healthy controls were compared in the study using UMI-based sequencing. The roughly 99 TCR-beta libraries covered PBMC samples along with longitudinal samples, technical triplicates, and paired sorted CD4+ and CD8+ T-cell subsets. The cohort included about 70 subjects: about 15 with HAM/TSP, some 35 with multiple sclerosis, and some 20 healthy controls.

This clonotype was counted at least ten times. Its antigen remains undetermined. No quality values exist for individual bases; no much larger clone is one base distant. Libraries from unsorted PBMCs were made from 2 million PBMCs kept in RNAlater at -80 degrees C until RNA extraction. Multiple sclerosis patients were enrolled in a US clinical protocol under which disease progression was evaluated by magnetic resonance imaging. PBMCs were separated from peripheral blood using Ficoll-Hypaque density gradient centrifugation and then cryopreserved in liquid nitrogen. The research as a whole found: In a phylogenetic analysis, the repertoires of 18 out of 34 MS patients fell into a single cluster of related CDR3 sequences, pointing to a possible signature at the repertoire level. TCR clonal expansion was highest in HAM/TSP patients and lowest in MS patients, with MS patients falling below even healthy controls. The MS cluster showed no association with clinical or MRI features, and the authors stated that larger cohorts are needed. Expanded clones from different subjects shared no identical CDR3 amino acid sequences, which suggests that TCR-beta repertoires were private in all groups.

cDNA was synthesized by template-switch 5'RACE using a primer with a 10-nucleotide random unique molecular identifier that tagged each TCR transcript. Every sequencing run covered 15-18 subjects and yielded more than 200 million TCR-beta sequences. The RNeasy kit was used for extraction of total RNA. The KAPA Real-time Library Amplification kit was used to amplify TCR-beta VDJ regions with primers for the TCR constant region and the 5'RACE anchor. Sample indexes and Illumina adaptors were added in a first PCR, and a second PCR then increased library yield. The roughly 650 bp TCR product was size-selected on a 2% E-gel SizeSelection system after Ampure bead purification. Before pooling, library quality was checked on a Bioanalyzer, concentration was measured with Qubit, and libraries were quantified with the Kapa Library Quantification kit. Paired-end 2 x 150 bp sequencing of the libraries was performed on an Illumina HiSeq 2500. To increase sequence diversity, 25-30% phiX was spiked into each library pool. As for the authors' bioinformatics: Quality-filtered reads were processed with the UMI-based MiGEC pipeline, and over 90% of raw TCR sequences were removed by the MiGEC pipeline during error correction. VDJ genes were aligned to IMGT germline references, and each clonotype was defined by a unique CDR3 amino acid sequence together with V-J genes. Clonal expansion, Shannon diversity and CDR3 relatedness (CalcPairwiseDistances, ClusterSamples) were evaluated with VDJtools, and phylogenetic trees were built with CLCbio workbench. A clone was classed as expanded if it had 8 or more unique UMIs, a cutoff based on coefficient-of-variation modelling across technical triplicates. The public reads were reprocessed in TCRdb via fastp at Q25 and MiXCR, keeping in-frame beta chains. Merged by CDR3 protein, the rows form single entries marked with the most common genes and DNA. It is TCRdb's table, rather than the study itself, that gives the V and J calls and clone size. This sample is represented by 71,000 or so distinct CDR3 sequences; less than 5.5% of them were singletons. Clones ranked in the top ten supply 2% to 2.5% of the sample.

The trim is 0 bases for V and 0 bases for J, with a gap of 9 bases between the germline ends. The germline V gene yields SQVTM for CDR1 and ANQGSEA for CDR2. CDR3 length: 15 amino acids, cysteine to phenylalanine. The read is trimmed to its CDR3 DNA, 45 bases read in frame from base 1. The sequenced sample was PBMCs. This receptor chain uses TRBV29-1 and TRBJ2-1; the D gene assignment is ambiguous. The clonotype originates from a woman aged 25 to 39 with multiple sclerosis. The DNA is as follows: TGCAGCGTTGAAGAACCACCCAGCTCCTACAATGAGCAGTTCTTC. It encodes CSVEEPPSSYNEQFF.